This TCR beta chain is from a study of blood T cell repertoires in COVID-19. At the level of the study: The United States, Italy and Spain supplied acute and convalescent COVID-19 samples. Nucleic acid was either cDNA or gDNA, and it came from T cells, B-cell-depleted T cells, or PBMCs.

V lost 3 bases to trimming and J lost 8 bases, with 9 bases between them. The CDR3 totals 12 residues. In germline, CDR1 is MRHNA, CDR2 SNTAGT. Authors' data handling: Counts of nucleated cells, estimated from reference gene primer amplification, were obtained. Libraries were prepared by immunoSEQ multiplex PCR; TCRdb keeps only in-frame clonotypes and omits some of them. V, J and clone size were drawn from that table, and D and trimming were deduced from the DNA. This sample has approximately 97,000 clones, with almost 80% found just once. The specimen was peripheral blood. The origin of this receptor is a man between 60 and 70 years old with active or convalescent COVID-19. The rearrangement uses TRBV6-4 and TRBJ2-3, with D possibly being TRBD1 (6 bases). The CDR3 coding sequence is TGTGCCAGCAGTGAGACAGGTGCTACGCAGTATTTT. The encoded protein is CASSETGATQYF.